The 32 T cell receptor beta chains given below trace back to one sample, sequenced in a study of blood T cell repertoires in COVID-19. Sequencing used immunoSEQ multiplex PCR; TCRdb keeps in-frame clones, though not all of them. The sample contains 250,000 to 350,000 clones, 75% to 90% of which appear only once. Sample: peripheral blood. The receptors shown here come from a woman aged 60 to 75 with acute or convalescent COVID-19.

The V call is TRBV27, the J call TRBJ1-2; tentative D call: TRBD1 (5 bases). The V end was cut by 5 bases, the J end by 8 bases, with 18 bases between. There are 14 residues in the CDR3. Germline V gene lookup returns CDR1 MNHEY and CDR2 SMNVEV (reference sequence). The CDR3 sequence: CASSVRGRGGGYTF. The CDR3 DNA follows: TGTGCCAGCAGTGTCCGCGGGAGGGGCGGCGGCTACACCTTC.

The chain employs TRBV5-4 and TRBJ2-7; D ambiguous. This CDR3 region has 12 residues. Germline loops: CDR1 SGHNT, CDR2 YYREEE (reference sequence). Trimming pared 1 base from V and 2 bases from J, leaving 4 bases between. CDR3 coding DNA: TGTGCCAGCAGCTTGCCCGCCTACGAGCAGTACTTC. Encoded protein: CASSLPAYEQYF.

The rearrangement joins TRBV9 to TRBJ1-5, with D unclear. This CDR3 has 14 amino acids. Trimming left V 0 bases short and J 4 bases short, with 8 bases between. Germline assignment: CDR1 SGDLS and CDR2 YYNGEE. CDR3 nucleotides: TGTGCCAGCAGCGTAGACCCAGATAATCAGCCCCAGCATTTT. This gives the protein CASSVDPDNQPQHF.

This clone showed up just once. The V and J genes are TRBV5-5 and TRBJ2-7, with 7 bases aligning to TRBD2. The CDR3 is 14 residues long. Germline trimming cut 4 bases from V and 2 bases from J; bases unmatched to any gene: 6. Germline CDR1 and CDR2: SGHKS and YYEKEE (reference sequence). CDR3 DNA: TGTGCCAGCAGCCGAGGGAGGGGTACCTACGAGCAGTACTTC. Translation: CASSRGRGTYEQYF.

This chain joins TRBV7-2 and TRBJ1-5; D is undetermined. CDR1 is SGHTA and CDR2 is FQGNSA in the germline V gene. V lost 0 bases, J lost 0 bases, and 9 bases lay in between. The CDR3 runs to 16 residues. The CDR3 DNA follows: TGTGCCAGCAGCTTAGCGAGGCCAAATAGCAATCAGCCCCAGCATTTT. Translated, it gives CASSLARPNSNQPQHF.

The chain links TRBV7-2 to TRBJ2-7; weak D call: TRBD2 (5 bases). V gave up 5 bases and J gave up 3 bases, with 11 bases separating them. Germline CDR1 and CDR2: SGHTA and FQGNSA. The CDR3 is 13 amino acids. The CDR3 spells CASSPGRGYEQYF. The CDR3 DNA sequence: TGTGCCAGCAGCCCAGGTCGGGGCTACGAGCAGTACTTC.

V and J are TRBV7-9 and TRBJ1-2; D is unresolved. This CDR3 region has 14 residues. Germline V gene sequence: CDR1 SEHNR, CDR2 FQNEAQ (reference sequence). The V gene lost 1 base and the J gene lost 7 bases, with 13 bases spanning the gap. This chain's CDR3 is CASSLGSEDPGYTF. The CDR3 DNA reads TGTGCCAGCAGCTTAGGGTCGGAGGACCCTGGCTACACCTTC.

This chain uses TRBV2 with TRBJ2-3; TRBD2 is a possible D gene (5 bases). Per the germline V gene, CDR1 is SNHLY and CDR2 is FYNNEI. V dropped 5 bases and J dropped 1 base, with 13 bases sitting between them. The CDR3 length is 15 residues. CDR3 DNA sequence: TGTGCCAGCAGTTCCGGGGTCACGGGCACAGATACGCAGTATTTT. Encoded protein: CASSSGVTGTDTQYF.

The J gene is TRBJ1-6, the V gene TRBV19; TRBD1 aligns across 9 bases. CDR1 LNHDA and CDR2 SQIVND come from the germline V gene (reference sequence). V lost 3 bases and J lost 7; bases outside the gene matches: 10. The CDR3 runs 17 residues. The CDR3 DNA is TGTGCCAGTAGTATTCGGGACCACGGGACAGGGAATTCACCCCTCCACTTT. Translation: CASSIRDHGTGNSPLHF.

The gene calls are TRBV28 and TRBJ2-3, with TRBD2 identical over 7 bases. This CDR3 is built from 15 residues. V lost 3 bases and J lost 0; bases outside the gene matches: 3. The germline CDR1 and CDR2 sequences are MDHEN and SYDVKM. CDR3 region: CASSFRGVSTDTQYF. CDR3 nucleotide sequence: TGTGCCAGCAGTTTTCGGGGGGTAAGCACAGATACGCAGTATTTT.

The chain uses TRBV5-1 and TRBJ2-3; D unresolved. Looked up from germline, CDR1 is SGHRS and CDR2 is YFSETQ. Deletions cut 0 bases from V and 0 bases from J, with 8 bases between. The length of the CDR3 is 15 residues. The CDR3 coding sequence is TGCGCCAGCAGCTTGGGGCAGACTAGCACAGATACGCAGTATTTT. It translates to CASSLGQTSTDTQYF.

The chain combines TRBV6-2 or TRBV6-3 with TRBJ2-1; 7 bases align to TRBD1. The CDR3 sequence is 16 residues long. Trimming took 0 bases from V and 1 from J; bases not matched to a gene: 3. The germline V gene has CDR1 MNHEY and CDR2 SVGEGT. This CDR3 is CASSYSKQGSYNEQFF. CDR3 nucleotides: TGTGCCAGCAGTTACTCTAAACAGGGGTCCTACAATGAGCAGTTCTTC.

The genes are TRBV18 and TRBJ1-1; 7 bases are shared with TRBD1. CDR1 is KGHSH and CDR2 is LQKENI in the germline V gene. J was trimmed by 3 bases and V by 4 bases; bases with no gene match: 8. CDR3 length: 15 amino acids. The CDR3 DNA sequence: TGTGCCAGCTCACAGAGACAGGGCTTCGACACTGAAGCTTTCTTT. This translates into CASSQRQGFDTEAFF.

The chain has TRBV2 and TRBJ2-7; TRBD2 agrees at 7 bases. The CDR3 sequence is 16 residues long. The germline gives CDR1 SNHLY, CDR2 FYNNEI. V was clipped by 2 bases and J by 7 bases; unmatched bases: 14. The CDR3 sequence: CASSETALAPSWEQYF. The CDR3 bases are TGTGCCAGCAGTGAAACGGCACTAGCGCCAAGCTGGGAGCAGTACTTC.

J is TRBJ1-1 and V is TRBV2; TRBD1 matches at 10 bases. The junction had 9 bases not matched to a gene; V was cut back by 10 bases and J by 7 bases. Germline-derived CDR1 and CDR2 are SNHLY and FYNNEI. The CDR3 spans 13 residues. As DNA, the CDR3 is TGTGCCAAGAAAAGTGGACAGGGGGTTGAAGCTTTCTTT. This codes for CAKKSGQGVEAFF.

The genes are TRBV18 and TRBJ1-4, with a possible D match to TRBD1 (6 bases). Trimming pared 8 bases from V and 4 bases from J, leaving 11 bases between. The CDR3 runs to 13 residues. Germline V CDR1 and CDR2: KGHSH, LQKENI. The CDR3 coding sequence is TGTGCCAGCCATACAGGGATTAATGAAAAACTGTTTTTT. This translates into CASHTGINEKLFF.

A few counts support this clone. This rearrangement joins TRBV4-1 to TRBJ1-1, with D hard to call. Between the trimmed V and J ends, which lost 1 base and 5 bases, there was a span of 8 bases. The CDR3 extends over 13 amino acids. CDR1 is MGHRA, CDR2 YSYEKL, per germline. This chain's CDR3 is CASSQVDETEAFF. The CDR3, as DNA: TGCGCCAGCAGCCAAGTTGATGAGACTGAAGCTTTCTTT.

The chain employs TRBV11-2 and TRBJ1-1; D remains unclear. Per germline, CDR1 SGHAT and CDR2 FQNNGV. Trimming removed 5 bases at V and 4 bases at J, with 17 bases between. There are 15 residues in the CDR3. This CDR3 reads CASSPGLTEGTEAFF. The CDR3 bases are TGTGCCAGCAGCCCCGGACTTACCGAGGGCACTGAAGCTTTCTTT.

CDR3 region: CASSFTVGEDTIYF. The CDR3 DNA reads as TGTGCCAGCAGTTTTACAGTTGGGGAGGACACCATATATTTT. This sequence joins TRBV28 and TRBJ1-3; D uncertain. The V gene lost 3 bases and the J gene lost 8 bases, with 14 bases spanning the gap. Germline V gene lookup returns CDR1 MDHEN and CDR2 SYDVKM. The CDR3 spans 14 residues.

The chain combines TRBV10-3 with TRBJ2-2, with 10 bases that match TRBD2. The CDR3 runs to 14 residues. Germline V gene lookup returns CDR1 ENHRY and CDR2 SYGVKD. Losses at the gene ends were 10 bases for V and 8 bases for J; bases not matched to a gene: 10. The CDR3 nucleotides read TGTGCCACCCAAGGGACTAGCGCGTCGGGGGAGCTGTTTTTT. It translates to CATQGTSASGELFF.

V gene TRBV6-5 combines with J gene TRBJ2-7; 8 bases map to TRBD1. This CDR3 is 14 amino acids long. Germline V gene lookup returns CDR1 MNHEY and CDR2 SVGAGI. Trimming cost V 2 bases and J 6 bases; bases outside gene matches: 6. CDR3 in DNA: TGTGCCAGCAGTTACCGGACAGGGTGGGTCGAGCAGTACTTC. Amino acids: CASSYRTGWVEQYF.

This chain joins TRBV6-5 and TRBJ1-6, with 9 bases matching TRBD1. The germline CDR1 and CDR2 sequences are MNHEY and SVGAGI. There are 15 residues in the CDR3. Unmatched junction bases numbered 10, after V lost 6 bases and J lost 10 bases. The CDR3: CASRTSGTGPSPLHF. CDR3 nucleotide sequence: TGTGCCAGCAGGACTTCCGGGACAGGGCCCTCACCCCTCCACTTT.

This chain uses TRBV7-6 with TRBJ2-1; 7 nucleotides align to TRBD2. Looked up from germline, CDR1 is SGHVS and CDR2 is FNYEAQ. The CDR3 totals 16 residues. The ends lost 3 bases at V and 2 bases at J; junction bases unmatched: 7. The CDR3 reads CASSLLGAGPYNEQFF. CDR3 bases: TGTGCCAGCAGCTTGCTAGGAGCGGGACCCTACAATGAGCAGTTCTTC.

In its sample, this clone was seen a few times. The genes are TRBV7-2 and TRBJ2-1; 8 bases align to TRBD1. V lost 1 base to trimming and J lost 4 bases; unmatched junction nucleotides: 15. The V gene's germline CDR1 is SGHTA and CDR2 FQGNSA. The CDR3 spans 19 residues. CDR3 in amino acids: CASSLVVGQGAGKYNEQFF. The CDR3 coding sequence is TGTGCCAGCAGCTTAGTTGTGGGGCAGGGGGCTGGGAAATACAATGAGCAGTTCTTC.

The gene calls are TRBV24-1 and TRBJ1-1, with D possibly being TRBD1 (6 bases). This CDR3 is built from 15 residues. CDR1 is KGHDR and CDR2 is SFDVKD in the germline V gene. Between the trimmed V and J ends, which lost 3 bases and 5 bases, there was a span of 15 bases. For the CDR3, the DNA is TGTGCCACCAGTGATGGGGGCAGGGTGGGGACTGAAGCTTTCTTT. Translating it yields CATSDGGRVGTEAFF.

V usage is TRBV5-5 and J usage is TRBJ2-1, with D tentatively TRBD1 (6 bases). Per the germline V gene, CDR1 is SGHKS and CDR2 is YYEKEE (reference sequence). The CDR3 contains 14 residues. The V and J ends lost 4 bases and 8 bases respectively, with 16 bases between them. The CDR3 loop is CASSVEQGSHEQFF. The CDR3 coding sequence is TGTGCCAGCAGCGTTGAACAGGGCTCCCATGAGCAGTTCTTC.

V gene TRBV7-6 combines with J gene TRBJ1-5; 9 bases agree with TRBD1. The CDR3 sequence is 14 residues long. Germline loops: CDR1 SGHVS, CDR2 FNYEAQ. The ends lost 5 bases at V and 6 bases at J; junction bases unmatched: 5. CDR3 DNA: TGTGCCAGCAGCCCGACAGGGGGTGGTCAGCCCCAGCATTTT. Translating it yields CASSPTGGGQPQHF.

This chain joins TRBV30 and TRBJ2-2; maybe TRBD2 (5 bases). Trimming pared 0 bases from V and 6 bases from J, leaving 8 bases between. This CDR3 is built from 13 residues. From germline, CDR1 is GTSNPN and CDR2 SVGIG (reference sequence). The CDR3 sequence is CAWSVQRAGELFF. CDR3 bases: TGTGCCTGGAGTGTACAGAGGGCCGGGGAGCTGTTTTTT.

The chain is built from TRBV28 and TRBJ2-7, with D hard to call. Germline assignment: CDR1 MDHEN and CDR2 SYDVKM. Trimming cost V 4 bases and J 1 base, with 8 bases left between them. The CDR3 runs 13 residues. The CDR3 DNA is TGTGCCAGCAGTTCCCGACTGTCCTACGAGCAGTACTTC. Protein: CASSSRLSYEQYF.

The CDR3 DNA follows: TGTGCCAGCAGTTACGAGAGGGAGCTGTTTTTT. Its protein is CASSYERELFF. The V and J genes are TRBV6-2 or TRBV6-3 and TRBJ2-2; D unclear. With 2 bases removed from V and 9 bases from J, the gap between germline ends came to 4 bases. CDR3 length: 11 residues. Germline lookup yields CDR1 MNHEY and CDR2 SVGEGT.

The chain couples TRBV10-3 to TRBJ2-7, with D hard to call. Trimming removed 6 bases from V and 4 bases from J, with 16 bases in between. This CDR3 spans 14 amino acids. Germline values: CDR1 ENHRY, CDR2 SYGVKD. As DNA, the CDR3 is TGTGCCATCAGCCCGGCAGACTCTATTTACGAGCAGTACTTC. This sequence encodes CAISPADSIYEQYF.

This chain uses TRBV5-1 with TRBJ1-5, with D possibly being TRBD1 (6 bases). V was pared by 4 bases and J by 0 bases, with 11 bases between. CDR1 and CDR2 from the germline V gene are SGHRS and YFSETQ. The CDR3 extends over 15 amino acids. DNA for the CDR3: TGCGCCAGCAGCCGAGGGGACAATAGCAATCAGCCCCAGCATTTT. Protein sequence: CASSRGDNSNQPQHF.